This entry concerns a single T cell receptor beta chain. Its antigen is undetermined. The CDR3 has 16 amino acids. V was pared by 7 bases and J by 6 bases, with 11 bases of the junction left unmatched. The germline CDR1 and CDR2 sequences are KGHDR and SFDVKD. The data originate from a study of regulatory T cells in long-lasting Graves disease. Study-wide results and limits: In persistent patients, shared public clonotypes (over 2,500) outnumbered those in new patients (about 970). Persistent Graves' patients showed a TCR diversity that was lower than that of newly diagnosed ones.

PBMCs provided the RNA from which the TCR library was made. Criteria from the American Thyroid Association guidelines were applied to diagnose Graves' disease. EDTA tubes received around 9 milliliters of collected peripheral blood. TCRdb reanalysed the reads using MiXCR and keeps one entry per CDR3 protein. The sample records more than 650 distinct CDR3 sequences, more than 70% being singletons. The sequences come from peripheral blood mononuclear cells (PBMCs), collected with antithyroid drug treatment, in newly diagnosed or persistent Graves disease (not recorded which). The sequence was collected from a woman younger than 35 with Graves disease. V gene TRBV24-1 combines with J gene TRBJ2-1; TRBD2 matches 10 bases. CDR3 region: CATRGPSGSAGNEQFF. The CDR3 nucleotides read TGTGCCACCAGGGGGCCTAGCGGGAGTGCGGGCAATGAGCAGTTCTTC.